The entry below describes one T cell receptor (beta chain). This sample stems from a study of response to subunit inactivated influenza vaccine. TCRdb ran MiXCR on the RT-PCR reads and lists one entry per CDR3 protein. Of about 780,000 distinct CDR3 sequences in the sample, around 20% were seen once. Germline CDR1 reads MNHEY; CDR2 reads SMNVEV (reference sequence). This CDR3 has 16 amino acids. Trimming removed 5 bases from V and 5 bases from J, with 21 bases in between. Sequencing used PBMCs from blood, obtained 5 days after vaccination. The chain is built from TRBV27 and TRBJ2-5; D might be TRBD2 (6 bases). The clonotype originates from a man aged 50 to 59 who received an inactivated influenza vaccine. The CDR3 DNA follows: TGTGCCAGCAGTCTAATGGGGGGATCCAGGTTGGAGACCCAGTACTTC. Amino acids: CASSLMGGSRLETQYF.